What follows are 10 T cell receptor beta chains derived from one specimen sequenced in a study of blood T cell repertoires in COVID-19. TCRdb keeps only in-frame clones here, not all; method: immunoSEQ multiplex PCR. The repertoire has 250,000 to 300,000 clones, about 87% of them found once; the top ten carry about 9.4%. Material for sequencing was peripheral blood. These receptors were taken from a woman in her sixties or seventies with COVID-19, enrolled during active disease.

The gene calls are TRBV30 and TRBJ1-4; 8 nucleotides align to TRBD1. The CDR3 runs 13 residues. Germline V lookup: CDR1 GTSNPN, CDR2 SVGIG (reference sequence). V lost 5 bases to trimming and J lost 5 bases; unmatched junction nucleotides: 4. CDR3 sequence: CAWEDRGNEKLFF. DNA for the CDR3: TGTGCCTGGGAAGACAGGGGCAATGAAAAACTGTTTTTT.

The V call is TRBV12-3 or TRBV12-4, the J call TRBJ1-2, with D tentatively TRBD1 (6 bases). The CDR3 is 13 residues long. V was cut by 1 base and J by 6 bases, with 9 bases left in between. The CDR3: CASSLGQGNGYTF. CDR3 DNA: TGTGCCAGCAGTTTAGGCCAGGGGAATGGCTACACCTTC.

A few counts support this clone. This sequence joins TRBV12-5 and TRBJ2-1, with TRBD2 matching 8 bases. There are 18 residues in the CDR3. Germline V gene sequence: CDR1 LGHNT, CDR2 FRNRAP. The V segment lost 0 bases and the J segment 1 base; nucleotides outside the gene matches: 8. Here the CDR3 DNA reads TGTGCTAGTGGTTTGGTAGTTTCGCGGGAGGTATCCTACAATGAGCAGTTCTTC. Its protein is CASGLVVSREVSYNEQFF. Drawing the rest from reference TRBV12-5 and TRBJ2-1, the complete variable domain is DARVTQTPRHKVTEMGQEVTMRCQPILGHNTVFWYRQTMMQGLELLAYFRNRAPLDDSGMPKDRFSAEMPDATLATLKIQPSEPRDSAVYFCASGLVVSREVSYNEQFFGPGTRLTVL.

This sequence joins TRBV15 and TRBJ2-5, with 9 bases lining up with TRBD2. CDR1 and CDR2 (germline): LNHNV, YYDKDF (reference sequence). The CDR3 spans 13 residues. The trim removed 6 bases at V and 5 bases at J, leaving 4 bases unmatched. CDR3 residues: CATSLAGLETQYF. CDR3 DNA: TGTGCCACCAGTCTAGCGGGACTTGAGACCCAGTACTTC.

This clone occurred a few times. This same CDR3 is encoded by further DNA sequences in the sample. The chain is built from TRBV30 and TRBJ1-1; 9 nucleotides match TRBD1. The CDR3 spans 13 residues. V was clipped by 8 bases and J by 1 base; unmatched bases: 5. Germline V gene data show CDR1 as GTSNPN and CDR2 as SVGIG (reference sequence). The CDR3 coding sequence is TGTGCCGGGGGACAGGGCACGAACACTGAAGCTTTCTTT. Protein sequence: CAGGQGTNTEAFF.

The CDR3 spells CASGGWSTNYGYTF. For the CDR3, the DNA is TGTGCCAGCGGGGGGTGGAGCACTAACTATGGCTACACCTTC. The rearrangement uses TRBV27 and TRBJ1-2, with D possibly TRBD1 on 5 matching bases. The CDR3 spans 14 residues. Germline V CDR1 and CDR2: MNHEY, SMNVEV (reference sequence). V was trimmed by 8 bases and J by 0 bases, leaving 13 bases between them.

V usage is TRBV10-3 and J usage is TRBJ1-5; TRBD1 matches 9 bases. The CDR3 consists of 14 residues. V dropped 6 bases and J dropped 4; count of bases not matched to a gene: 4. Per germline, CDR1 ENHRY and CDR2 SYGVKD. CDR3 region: CAIRDDRGNQPQHF. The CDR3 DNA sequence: TGTGCCATCAGGGACGACAGGGGGAATCAGCCCCAGCATTTT.

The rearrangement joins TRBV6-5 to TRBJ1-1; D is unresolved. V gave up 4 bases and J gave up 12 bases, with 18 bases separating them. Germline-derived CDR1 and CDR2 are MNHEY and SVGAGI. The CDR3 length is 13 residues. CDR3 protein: CASSSTLAGETFF. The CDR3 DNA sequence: TGTGCCAGCAGTTCCACGCTGGCAGGCGAGACTTTCTTT.

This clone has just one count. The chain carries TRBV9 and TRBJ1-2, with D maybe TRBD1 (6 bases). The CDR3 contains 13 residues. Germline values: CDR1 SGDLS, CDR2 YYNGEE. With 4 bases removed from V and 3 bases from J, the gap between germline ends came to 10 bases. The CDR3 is CASSTGGYYGYTF. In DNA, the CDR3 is TGTGCCAGCAGCACGGGGGGCTACTATGGCTACACCTTC.

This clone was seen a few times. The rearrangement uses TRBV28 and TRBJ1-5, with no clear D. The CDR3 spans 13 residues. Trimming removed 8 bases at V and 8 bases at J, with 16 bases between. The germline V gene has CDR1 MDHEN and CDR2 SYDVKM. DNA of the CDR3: TGTGCCAGCCGTGGCGGGGTGGTGGAGCCCCAGCATTTT. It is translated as CASRGGVVEPQHF.